This T cell receptor (beta chain) was recorded in a study of blood T cell repertoires in COVID-19. Study-level background: T cells, B-cell-depleted T cells, or PBMCs provided the cDNA or gDNA that served as material.

V shed 6 bases and J shed 0 bases, with 17 bases lying between them. Germline V CDR1 and CDR2: MNHNY, SVGAGI (reference sequence). The CDR3 totals 16 residues. Per the authors' pipeline: Estimation of nucleated cell counts relied on the amplification of reference gene primers. Assay used: immunoSEQ multiplex PCR; TCRdb lists only in-frame clones, some missing. V, J and clone size reflect that table, while D and trimming were determined from the DNA. The sample lists around 200,000 clones; 85% to 90% were seen once. Material: peripheral blood. J is TRBJ1-2 and V is TRBV6-6; no definite D call. This TCR was recovered from a man aged 50 to 60 with acute or convalescent COVID-19. The CDR3 sequence: CASSPAGTATNYGYTF. Here the CDR3 DNA reads TGTGCCAGCAGCCCCGCCGGTACAGCCACTAACTATGGCTACACCTTC.